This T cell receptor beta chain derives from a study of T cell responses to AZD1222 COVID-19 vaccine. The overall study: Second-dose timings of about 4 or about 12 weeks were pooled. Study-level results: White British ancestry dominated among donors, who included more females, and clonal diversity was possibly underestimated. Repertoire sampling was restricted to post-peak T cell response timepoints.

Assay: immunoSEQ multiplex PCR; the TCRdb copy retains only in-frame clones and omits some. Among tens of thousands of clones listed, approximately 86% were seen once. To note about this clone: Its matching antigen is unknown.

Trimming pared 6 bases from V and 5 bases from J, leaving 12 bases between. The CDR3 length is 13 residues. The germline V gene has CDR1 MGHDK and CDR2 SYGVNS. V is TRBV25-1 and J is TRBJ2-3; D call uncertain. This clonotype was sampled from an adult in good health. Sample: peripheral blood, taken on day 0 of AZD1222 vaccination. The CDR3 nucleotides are TGTGCCAGCAGAAAAGTATACGGAGATACGCAGTATTTT. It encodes CASRKVYGDTQYF.